This record looks at one T cell receptor (beta chain) sequence and its context. Its antigen is currently unknown. PCR was performed a second time for 7 to 11 cycles using a sample-barcoded 5' primer and a J-beta primer mix. Every molecule of cDNA carried a tag from a template-switch adaptor with 12 random nucleotides. CDR3-containing paired-end reads numbering at least 2.5 million came from each sample. One entry per CDR3 protein results from TCRdb running MiXCR on the 5' RACE reads. The table shows about 800,000 distinct CDR3 sequences, with over 45% occurring only once. The data stem from a study of blood T cells in healthy people across ages. Study-wide points: Donor CMV infection status was unknown, possibly confounding age-related changes in expanded clonotypes.

The TCR comes from a man aged 25 to 45 in good health. Material for sequencing was blood.

As DNA, the CDR3 is TGTGCCAGCAGCTCCTGGACAGGGGCGATGAGACTAGCCAAAAACATTCAGTACTTC. It specifies CASSSWTGAMRLAKNIQYF. The V and J genes are TRBV7-9 and TRBJ2-4; 9 nucleotides align to TRBD1. Per the germline V gene, CDR1 is SEHNR and CDR2 is FQNEAQ (reference sequence). The V gene end was trimmed by 4 bases and the J gene end by 0 bases; junction bases not matched to a gene: 13. CDR3 length equals 19 residues. Full variable domain (remainder filled in from reference TRBV7-9 and TRBJ2-4): DTGVSQNPRHKITKRGQNVTFRCDPISEHNRLYWYRQTLGQGPEFLTYFQNEAQLEKSRLLSDRFSAERPKGSFSTLEIQRTEQGDSAMYLCASSSWTGAMRLAKNIQYFGAGTRLSVL.